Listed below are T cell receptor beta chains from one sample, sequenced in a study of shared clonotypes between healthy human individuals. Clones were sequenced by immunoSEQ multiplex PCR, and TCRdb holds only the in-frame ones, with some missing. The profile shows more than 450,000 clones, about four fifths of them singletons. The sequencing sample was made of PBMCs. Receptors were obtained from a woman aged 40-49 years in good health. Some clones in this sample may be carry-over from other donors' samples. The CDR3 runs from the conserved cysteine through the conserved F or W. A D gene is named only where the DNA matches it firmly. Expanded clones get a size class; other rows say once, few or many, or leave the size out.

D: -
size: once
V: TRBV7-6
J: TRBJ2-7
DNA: TGTGCCAGCAGCTTAGAGACTCAGGGCGAGCAGTACTTC
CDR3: CASSLETQGEQYF

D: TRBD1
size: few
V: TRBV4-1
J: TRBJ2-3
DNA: TGCGCCAGCAGCCAAGGACCCGGGACAGGGGCACCAGATACGCAGTATTTT
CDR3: CASSQGPGTGAPDTQYF

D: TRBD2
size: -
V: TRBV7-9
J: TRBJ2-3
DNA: TGCGCCAGCAGCCAGGGACTAGAGGCAGATACGCAGTATTTT
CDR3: CASSQGLEADTQYF

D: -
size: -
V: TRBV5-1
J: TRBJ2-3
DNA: TGCGCCAGCAGCTTGGGCCAGGCCTGGGATACGCAGTATTTT
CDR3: CASSLGQAWDTQYF

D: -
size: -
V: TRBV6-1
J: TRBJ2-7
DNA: TGTGCCAGCAGTAACTACGAGCAGTACTTC
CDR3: CASSNYEQYF

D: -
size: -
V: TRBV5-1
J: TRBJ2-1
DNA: TGCGCCAGCAGCTTGGAGTATAGCTCCTACAATGAGCAGTTCTTC
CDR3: CASSLEYSSYNEQFF

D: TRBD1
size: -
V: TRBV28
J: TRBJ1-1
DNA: TGTGCCAGCAAAGGGACAGGCTACACTGAAGCTTTCTTT
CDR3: CASKGTGYTEAFF

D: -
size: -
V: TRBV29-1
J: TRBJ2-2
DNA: TGCAGCGTTGGTTTCAACACCGGGGAGCTGTTTTTT
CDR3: CSVGFNTGELFF

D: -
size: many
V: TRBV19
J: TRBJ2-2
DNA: TGTGCCAGTAGTATGAGAGGGACCGGGGAGCTGTTTTTT
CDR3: CASSMRGTGELFF

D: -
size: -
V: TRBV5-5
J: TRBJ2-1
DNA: TGTGCCAGCAGCTTCAGACCGGGAGTCGTCAATGAGCAGTTCTTC
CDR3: CASSFRPGVVNEQFF